The 5 T cell receptor beta chains below were found in one sample sequenced in a study of shared clonotypes between healthy human individuals. Generated by immunoSEQ multiplex PCR, the TCRdb table keeps only in-frame clones and is missing some. This table has some 630,000 clones, around 72% appearing once. Sample: memory CD4+ T cells sorted from blood. Subset given: CD45RA-negative fraction. The receptors were gathered from a woman aged 25 to 39 in good health.

This chain connects TRBV27 to TRBJ2-7; the D gene could be TRBD1 or TRBD2 (5 bases each). Germline CDR1 reads MNHEY; CDR2 reads SMNVEV (reference sequence). V was cut by 8 bases and J by 3 bases, with 11 bases left in between. The CDR3 has 12 amino acids. The CDR3 here is CASGGIRYEQYF. In DNA, the CDR3 is TGTGCCAGCGGGGGAATCCGCTACGAGCAGTACTTC.

J is TRBJ2-7 and V is TRBV7-9, with TRBD1 identical over 7 bases. Germline V gene lookup returns CDR1 SEHNR and CDR2 FQNEAQ (reference sequence). Germline trimming cut 5 bases from V and 2 bases from J; bases unmatched to any gene: 3. This CDR3 region has 13 residues. The CDR3 bases are TGTGCCAGCAGCCTGGGACAGCCCTACGAGCAGTACTTC. This sequence encodes CASSLGQPYEQYF.

This clone was recorded once. J is TRBJ2-7 and V is TRBV7-2; 8 bases fit TRBD1. V was clipped by 5 bases and J by 3 bases; unmatched bases: 9. The CDR3 contains 15 residues. Germline-derived CDR1 and CDR2 are SGHTA and FQGNSA. This chain's CDR3 is CASSLGQALNYEQYF. CDR3 coding DNA: TGTGCCAGCAGCCTGGGACAGGCCTTAAACTACGAGCAGTACTTC.

The CDR3 spells CASSLGAPETQYF. The CDR3 DNA follows: TGTGCCAGCAGTTTAGGGGCCCCGGAGACCCAGTACTTC. This rearrangement joins TRBV28 to TRBJ2-5; perhaps TRBD1 as D (5 bases). Germline CDR1 and CDR2: MDHEN and SYDVKM. This CDR3 has 13 residues. Trimming pared 2 bases from V and 5 bases from J, leaving 9 bases between.

The chain couples TRBV5-1 to TRBJ2-7, with D possibly called TRBD1 or TRBD2 (8 bases each). V dropped 6 bases and J dropped 5 bases, with 18 bases sitting between them. This CDR3 is 14 amino acids long. Germline V gene lookup returns CDR1 SGHRS and CDR2 YFSETQ. For the CDR3, the DNA is TGCGCCAGCACCCTTAGCGGGACAGGCAACGAGCAGTACTTC. Residues: CASTLSGTGNEQYF.